Given below is one T cell receptor (beta chain) in context. V lost 1 base and J 2 bases, leaving 6 bases between the germline ends. Germline CDR1 is LGHDT and CDR2 is YNNKEL (reference sequence). The CDR3 length is 14 residues. Authors' analysis steps: Estimation of nucleated cell counts was performed using reference gene primer amplification. Some clones are missing from TCRdb's copy, which holds only in-frame ones; the method was immunoSEQ multiplex PCR. V, J and clone size were drawn from that table, and D and trimming were deduced from the DNA. The sample has more than 70,000 clones, 65% to 90% seen once. This record comes from a study of blood T cell repertoires in COVID-19. Study in general: Material from acute and convalescent COVID-19 was sourced from the United States, Italy and Spain. PBMCs, B-cell-depleted T cells, or T cells provided the cDNA or gDNA that made up the material.

Sequenced: peripheral blood. V usage is TRBV3-1 (or the pseudogene TRBV3-2) and J usage is TRBJ1-3; D remains unclear. The clonotype comes from a man aged 60 to 69 with acute or convalescent COVID-19. The CDR3: CASSQGFTGNTIYF. CDR3 in DNA: TGTGCCAGCAGCCAAGGTTTTACTGGAAACACCATATATTTT.